Listed below are T cell receptor beta chains from one sample, sequenced in a study of T cells in Graves' hyperthyroidism and ophthalmopathy. TCRdb fed the multiplex PCR reads into MiXCR, producing one record per CDR3 protein. The sample includes a few hundred thousand distinct CDR3 sequences, 13% to 15% of them seen just once. Sequencing was done on a sample of blood. The receptors here all came from a woman aged 40 to 55 with Graves' hyperthyroidism. Each CDR3 is given with its conserved first and last residue. Each record gives: J gene, V gene, clone size, D gene, CDR3 protein, CDR3 DNA. A D gene is named only where the DNA matches it firmly. Only part of the rows carry a size: once, few, many, or a class if the clone is expanded.

>TRBJ2-3|TRBV10-3|few|NA
CAIRVESTDTQYF
TGTGCCATCAGGGTGGAAAGCACAGATACGCAGTATTTT
>TRBJ2-1|TRBV18|few|TRBD1
CASSRSGTDYNEQFF
TGTGCCAGCTCACGTTCCGGGACAGACTACAATGAGCAGTTCTTC
>TRBJ1-1|TRBV18|many|NA
CASSPRDGGGSEAFF
TGTGCCAGCTCACCACGGGACGGGGGCGGCTCTGAAGCTTTCTTT
>TRBJ1-6|TRBV12-3/TRBV12-4|few|NA
CASTAYLGRRNSPLHF
TGTGCCAGCACTGCATACCTGGGACGGAGGAATTCACCCCTCCACTTT
>TRBJ1-6|TRBV7-9|NA|TRBD1
CASSPGDRETSPLHF
TGTGCCAGCAGCCCGGGGGACAGGGAAACTTCACCCCTCCACTTT
>TRBJ2-3|TRBV28|many|NA
CASSSTGPFKDTQYF
TGTGCCAGCAGCTCAACGGGTCCGTTCAAAGATACGCAGTATTTT
>TRBJ2-3|TRBV20-1|many|NA
CSALGSDTQYF
TGCAGTGCGCTGGGTTCAGATACGCAGTATTTT
>TRBJ1-2|TRBV5-1|NA|NA
CASSSDRNLHEGYTF
TGCGCCAGCAGCTCTGACAGGAATCTTCATGAGGGCTACACCTTC
>TRBJ2-1|TRBV12-3/TRBV12-4|many|TRBD1
CASSGGQIYNEQFF
TGTGCCAGCAGTGGGGGACAGATCTACAATGAGCAGTTCTTC
>TRBJ1-1|TRBV19|NA|NA
CASSSWGRRTEAFF
TGTGCCAGTAGTAGTTGGGGGCGGAGAACTGAAGCTTTCTTT
>TRBJ2-5|TRBV7-2|many|TRBD1
CASSLEGTGGRETQYF
TGTGCCAGCAGCTTAGAGGGGACAGGGGGCAGGGAGACCCAGTACTTC
>TRBJ2-7|TRBV11-2|few|NA
CASSQTGGAEQYF
TGTGCCAGCAGCCAGACGGGCGGGGCCGAGCAGTACTTC
>TRBJ2-1|TRBV20-1|NA|NA
CSAPKGNIHEQFF
TGCAGTGCGCCTAAGGGAAATATTCATGAGCAGTTCTTC
>TRBJ2-3|TRBV12-3/TRBV12-4|many|NA
CASRPKSIASTDTQYF
TGTGCCAGCAGACCGAAATCGATAGCTAGCACAGATACGCAGTATTTT
>TRBJ1-2|TRBV20-1|NA|NA
CSAREGLVGSKSNYGYTF
TGCAGTGCTAGAGAGGGCTTAGTGGGGTCGAAATCTAACTATGGCTACACCTTC
>TRBJ2-1|TRBV20-1|NA|TRBD1
CSASRGLSYNEQFF
TGCAGTGCTTCAAGGGGGCTATCCTACAATGAGCAGTTCTTC
>TRBJ2-5|TRBV6-5|many|TRBD2
CASSYSRVAGGETQYF
TGTGCCAGCAGTTACTCGAGAGTAGCGGGAGGGGAGACCCAGTACTTC
>TRBJ2-5|TRBV9|few|NA
CASSPLEGRRETQYF
TGTGCCAGCAGCCCGCTGGAGGGGAGACGGGAGACCCAGTACTTC
>TRBJ2-5|TRBV6-1|NA|NA
CASDKRSDQETQYF
TGTGCCAGTGACAAGAGGAGCGACCAAGAGACCCAGTACTTC
>TRBJ2-7|TRBV28|many|NA
CASSFPGTSDEQYF
TGTGCCAGCAGTTTCCCCGGGACATCCGACGAGCAGTACTTC
>TRBJ1-2|TRBV5-1|NA|NA
CASSLASGPGGDYGYTF
TGCGCCAGCAGCTTGGCTAGCGGGCCCGGGGGAGACTATGGCTACACCTTC
>TRBJ2-1|TRBV30|many|NA
CAWSVLSGYSYNEQFF
TGTGCCTGGAGTGTACTGAGCGGGTACTCCTACAATGAGCAGTTCTTC
>TRBJ2-2|TRBV11-2|many|TRBD1
CASSALAGGGNTGELFF
TGTGCCAGCAGCGCCCTTGCAGGGGGTGGGAACACCGGGGAGCTGTTTTTT
>TRBJ2-7|TRBV2|few|TRBD2
CASREPGTTHEQYF
TGTGCCAGCAGGGAACCCGGGACTACCCACGAGCAGTACTTC
>TRBJ1-3|TRBV30|few|NA
CAWSVVGNTIYF
TGTGCCTGGAGTGTAGTCGGAAACACCATATATTTT
>TRBJ2-2|TRBV3-1|many|NA
CASSQTAANTGELFF
TGTGCCAGCAGCCAAACGGCCGCGAACACCGGGGAGCTGTTTTTT
>TRBJ2-1|TRBV7-2|NA|TRBD2
CTSSLSTSGPSSYNEQFF
TGTACCAGCAGCTTAAGCACTAGCGGTCCTAGCTCCTACAATGAGCAGTTCTTC
>TRBJ2-3|TRBV5-4|NA|NA
CASSLKQSTSTDTQYF
TGTGCCAGCAGCTTGAAACAGAGTACTAGCACAGATACGCAGTATTTT
>TRBJ2-3|TRBV2|many|NA
CASSPGSSTDTQYF
TGTGCCAGCAGTCCCGGGAGCAGCACAGATACGCAGTATTTT
>TRBJ2-5|TRBV20-1|many|TRBD1
CSARDPGQGAGTQYF
TGCAGTGCTAGAGATCCGGGACAGGGGGCGGGGACCCAGTACTTC
>TRBJ2-1|TRBV10-1|many|TRBD2
CASSEVRAGLYNEQFF
TGCGCCAGCAGTGAGGTTCGAGCGGGGCTCTACAATGAGCAGTTCTTC
>TRBJ2-3|TRBV12-3/TRBV12-4|many|NA
CASSLGRRTDTQYF
TGTGCCAGCAGTTTAGGAAGGAGAACAGATACGCAGTATTTT
>TRBJ2-7|TRBV9|NA|NA
CASSVLDGPPYEQYF
TGTGCCAGCAGCGTATTGGACGGTCCCCCCTACGAGCAGTACTTC
>TRBJ2-1|TRBV18|NA|NA
CASSPEAVEQFF
TGTGCCAGCTCACCAGAAGCGGTTGAGCAGTTCTTC
>TRBJ2-7|TRBV7-2|NA|TRBD1
CASSYQPGQGYEQYF
TGTGCCAGCAGCTACCAACCGGGACAGGGGTACGAGCAGTACTTC
>TRBJ2-3|TRBV7-3|NA|TRBD2
CASSSGALAGHTQYF
TGTGCCAGCAGCTCGGGGGCCCTAGCGGGCCATACGCAGTATTTT
>TRBJ2-1|TRBV20-1|few|TRBD2
CSARDKVAGLNEQFF
TGCAGTGCTAGAGATAAAGTAGCGGGGCTCAATGAGCAGTTCTTC
>TRBJ2-7|TRBV11-2|few|NA
CASSLLRDREQYF
TGTGCCAGCAGCTTACTTAGGGACCGAGAGCAGTACTTC
>TRBJ1-1|TRBV30|many|TRBD1
CAWSNQQGAGTEAFF
TGTGCCTGGAGTAACCAACAGGGGGCTGGGACTGAAGCTTTCTTT
>TRBJ1-1|TRBV5-6|many|NA
CASSLRVSEAFF
TGTGCCAGCAGCTTGCGGGTCTCTGAAGCTTTCTTT
>TRBJ2-1|TRBV7-9|many|NA
CASSLKSVQGWSNEQFF
TGTGCCAGCAGCTTAAAATCGGTGCAGGGTTGGAGCAATGAGCAGTTCTTC
>TRBJ1-6|TRBV28|many|NA
CASSSPRLQGRGSPLHF
TGTGCCAGCAGTTCACCTCGTTTACAGGGACGGGGTTCACCCCTCCACTTT
>TRBJ2-7|TRBV28|many|TRBD2
CASIPSGNTYEQYF
TGTGCCAGCATCCCTAGCGGAAACACCTACGAGCAGTACTTC
>TRBJ2-1|TRBV7-2|many|NA
CASSSLYNEQFF
TGTGCCAGCAGCTCATTATACAATGAGCAGTTCTTC
>TRBJ1-5|TRBV29-1|NA|NA
CSAGIQGNQPQHF
TGCAGCGCAGGGATCCAGGGCAATCAGCCCCAGCATTTT
>TRBJ1-5|TRBV27|NA|NA
CASRTLRGANQPQHF
TGTGCCAGCAGGACACTCAGGGGTGCCAATCAGCCCCAGCATTTT
>TRBJ1-3|TRBV3-1|many|NA
CASSQHGGGNTIYF
TGTGCCAGCAGCCAACATGGGGGTGGAAACACCATATATTTT
>TRBJ2-2|TRBV5-1|many|TRBD1
CASTSGTGGRNTGELFF
TGCGCCAGCACATCCGGGACAGGGGGACGGAACACCGGGGAGCTGTTTTTT
>TRBJ2-1|TRBV10-3|many|TRBD2
CAIRPGLARNSYNEQFF
TGTGCCATCAGGCCGGGACTAGCTCGAAACTCCTACAATGAGCAGTTCTTC
>TRBJ1-3|TRBV3-1|many|NA
CASSPVVGGGNTIYF
TGTGCCAGCAGCCCCGTGGTTGGAGGGGGAAACACCATATATTTT
>TRBJ2-2|TRBV28|NA|NA
CASRPVRGSKTGELFF
TGTGCCAGCAGGCCCGTAAGAGGTAGCAAGACCGGGGAGCTGTTTTTT
>TRBJ2-2|TRBV6-1|many|TRBD2
CASSEKKREIGELFF
TGTGCCAGCAGTGAGAAGAAGCGGGAGATCGGGGAGCTGTTTTTT
>TRBJ2-7|TRBV10-3|NA|NA
CAIRDQGSSYEQYF
TGTGCCATCAGGGATCAGGGGAGCTCCTACGAGCAGTACTTC
>TRBJ2-2|TRBV28|many|TRBD2
CASSRAGDTGKLFF
TGTGCCAGCAGCCGAGCGGGGGACACCGGGAAGCTGTTTTTT
>TRBJ2-7|TRBV28|few|NA
CASRASLRSSYEQYF
TGTGCCAGCAGAGCTTCCCTCCGGAGCTCCTACGAGCAGTACTTC
>TRBJ1-1|TRBV5-1|NA|NA
CASSLQPGAPEAFF
TGCGCCAGCAGCTTGCAGCCCGGGGCTCCTGAAGCTTTCTTT
>TRBJ2-3|TRBV25-1|NA|TRBD2
CASSDSGGPTDTQYF
TGTGCCAGCAGTGATTCGGGAGGGCCTACAGATACGCAGTATTTT
>TRBJ1-2|TRBV12-3/TRBV12-4|many|NA
CASSLRGTDYGYTF
TGTGCCAGCAGTTTACGGGGAACAGACTATGGCTACACCTTC
>TRBJ1-1|TRBV30|many|TRBD1
CAWVRDSYTEAFF
TGTGCCTGGGTCCGGGACAGTTACACTGAAGCTTTCTTT
>TRBJ2-7|TRBV18|many|NA
CASSPVFSSYEQYF
TGTGCCAGCTCACCGGTCTTTAGCTCCTACGAGCAGTACTTC